This T cell receptor (beta chain) was sequenced during a study of blood T cell repertoires in COVID-19. Produced via immunoSEQ multiplex PCR; TCRdb's table is partial and in-frame only. Of 50,000 or so clones in the sample, about three quarters were seen once. In the case of this clone: The junction shows a germline mismatch at one end, possibly a read error.

Germline assignment: CDR1 SSHAT and CDR2 FNYEAQ (reference sequence). CDR3 length: 13 amino acids. What was sequenced was peripheral blood. The sequence was obtained from a human donor with active or convalescent COVID-19. The donor label of this sample is uncertain. The chain combines TRBV7-7 with TRBJ2-7; D not certain. CDR3 protein: CASSTGFSYEQYF. In DNA form, the CDR3 reads TGTGCTAGCAGTACCGGGTTCTCCTACGAGCAGTACTTC.